This entry lists 3 T cell receptor beta chains sequenced from one sample in a study of shared clonotypes between healthy human individuals. Profiled with immunoSEQ multiplex PCR; TCRdb holds only in-frame clones, not every one. The sample lists 2,100,000 or so clones, around 95% occurring once. The sample consisted of naive CD4+ T cells sorted from blood. Stated subset: CD45RA+ positively selected. All receptors come from a man between 18 and 35 years old in good health.

This clone was seen only once. The genes are TRBV10-3 and TRBJ2-5; TRBD1 matches 8 bases. CDR1 and CDR2 (germline): ENHRY, SYGVKD. Trimming at V came to 7 bases and at J to 1 base, leaving 8 bases not matched to a gene. The CDR3 is 15 residues long. The CDR3 loop is CAITVDRGPQETQYF. CDR3 nucleotides: TGTGCCATCACCGTCGACAGGGGACCCCAAGAGACCCAGTACTTC.

The chain uses TRBV6-6 and TRBJ1-5, with TRBD1 matching over 9 bases. The trim removed 2 bases at V and 2 bases at J, leaving 4 bases unmatched. The germline V gene has CDR1 MNHNY and CDR2 SVGAGI (reference sequence). This CDR3 contains 16 residues. The CDR3: CASSYPGQGGNQPQHF. Here the CDR3 DNA reads TGTGCCAGCAGTTACCCGGGACAGGGAGGCAATCAGCCCCAGCATTTT.

The gene calls are TRBV10-3 and TRBJ2-4; 11 positions agree with TRBD1. V gave up 6 bases and J gave up 2 bases; unmatched junction bases: 3. The CDR3 extends over 15 amino acids. Per germline, CDR1 ENHRY and CDR2 SYGVKD. The CDR3 is CAISGQGAPKNIQYF. The CDR3 coding sequence is TGTGCCATCAGCGGACAGGGGGCACCCAAAAACATTCAGTACTTC.